This is a list of T cell receptor beta chains from one sample in a study of long-term antiretroviral therapy in people with HIV. The assay was immunoSEQ multiplex PCR, and TCRdb's table has in-frame clones only and misses some. The table shows roughly 32,000 clones, with approximately 85% occurring only once. The sequencing here drew on unsorted PBMCs, taken roughly 3.3 years after starting antiretroviral therapy. These TCRs come from a man aged 18 to 30 with HIV. CDR3s include the opening cysteine and the closing phenylalanine or tryptophan. D genes are given only for firm matches. Size tells how often a clone was seen (once, few, many) or the class of an expanded clone, and some rows leave it out.

v_call	j_call	cdr3_length	clone_size	d_call	cdr3_aa	cdr3_nt
TRBV28	TRBJ1-5	16	.	.	CASSSPYQGGMQPQHF	TGTGCCAGCAGTTCCCCTTATCAGGGTGGGATGCAGCCCCAGCATTTT
TRBV7-2	TRBJ1-2	14	.	.	CASSPGGQARGYTF	TGTGCCAGCAGCCCCGGCGGGCAGGCGCGTGGCTACACCTTC
TRBV18	TRBJ2-2	17	.	.	CASSPGAGPRVSGELFF	TGTGCCAGCTCACCCGGGGCAGGCCCTCGAGTCTCCGGGGAGCTGTTTTTT
TRBV6-6	TRBJ2-7	13	.	.	CASSRSPDYEQYF	TGTGCCAGCAGTCGGTCCCCCGACTACGAGCAGTACTTC
TRBV29-1	TRBJ2-2	14	.	TRBD1	CSVGDRLNTGELFF	TGCAGCGTTGGGGACAGACTTAACACCGGGGAGCTGTTTTTT
TRBV5-6	TRBJ1-6	16	.	.	CASSWTSWGPNSPLHF	TGTGCCAGCAGCTGGACAAGTTGGGGACCCAATTCACCCCTCCACTTT
TRBV4-2	TRBJ2-1	18	.	.	CASSQAPRGAPNYNEQFF	TGTGCCAGCAGCCAAGCTCCCAGGGGAGCTCCTAACTACAATGAGCAGTTCTTC
TRBV28	TRBJ2-7	15	.	.	CASSVPGRVTYEQYF	TGTGCCAGCAGTGTCCCCGGCAGGGTGACCTACGAGCAGTACTTC
TRBV4-1	TRBJ1-5	16	.	.	CASSQAGTFANQPQHF	TGCGCCAGCAGCCAAGCGGGGACATTTGCTAATCAGCCCCAGCATTTT
TRBV7-8	TRBJ1-1	17	.	.	CASSYGTPSLLNTEAFF	TGTGCCAGCAGCTACGGGACTCCCTCTCTACTGAACACTGAAGCTTTCTTT
TRBV7-2	TRBJ1-2	14	.	TRBD1	CASSPGTGYNGYTF	TGTGCCAGCAGCCCTGGGACAGGGTATAATGGCTACACCTTC
TRBV13	TRBJ1-1	14	.	.	CASSSQGVNTEAFF	TGTGCCAGCAGCTCACAGGGTGTGAACACTGAAGCTTTCTTT
TRBV25-1	TRBJ2-2	18	.	.	CASSSKGGIPPGTGELFF	TGTGCCAGCAGTTCGAAGGGGGGCATCCCCCCGGGCACCGGGGAGCTGTTTTTT
TRBV20-1	TRBJ1-3	11	.	.	CSARALGAWDF	TGCAGTGCTAGAGCTTTGGGAGCGTGGGATTTT
TRBV5-1	TRBJ1-2	15	once	TRBD1	CASSSDRGSESGYTF	TGCGCCAGCAGCTCCGACAGGGGATCGGAGTCTGGCTACACCTTC
TRBV5-1	TRBJ2-7	14	.	.	CASSLLDIAYEQYF	TGCGCCAGCAGCTTGCTCGACATCGCCTACGAGCAGTACTTC
TRBV19	TRBJ1-2	14	.	.	CASRGVGELYGYTF	TGTGCCAGTAGGGGGGTAGGGGAATTATATGGCTACACCTTC
TRBV6-5	TRBJ1-6	14	few	.	CASSLGLRDSPLHF	TGTGCCAGCAGTTTGGGCCTTCGGGATTCACCCCTCCACTTT
TRBV6-5	TRBJ2-7	13	.	.	CASSYAGSYEQYF	TGTGCCAGCAGTTACGCGGGATCCTACGAGCAGTACTTC
TRBV6-5	TRBJ2-7	14	.	.	CASSRRSSSYEQYF	TGTGCCAGCAGTCGACGGTCCAGCTCCTACGAGCAGTACTTC
TRBV7-9	TRBJ2-7	16	.	TRBD1	CASSPIGQGASYEQYF	TGTGCCAGCAGCCCAATCGGACAGGGGGCTTCCTACGAGCAGTACTTC
TRBV7-8	TRBJ2-2	12	.	.	CASSLGSGELFF	TGTGCCAGCAGCTTAGGAAGCGGGGAGCTGTTTTTT
TRBV18	TRBJ2-5	15	once	.	CASSGADAPWETQYF	TGTGCCAGCTCGGGGGCGGACGCCCCATGGGAGACCCAGTACTTC
TRBV7-8	TRBJ2-7	15	.	.	CASRLNQGSEHEQYF	TGTGCCAGCAGGCTAAATCAGGGATCTGAACACGAGCAGTACTTC
TRBV9	TRBJ1-1	15	few	.	CASSPLFALNTEAFF	TGTGCCAGCAGCCCGCTTTTTGCACTGAACACTGAAGCTTTCTTT
TRBV7-9	TRBJ2-2	12	few	.	CASSYGTGELFF	TGTGCCAGCAGCTATGGCACCGGGGAGCTGTTTTTT
TRBV7-6	TRBJ2-7	14	once	TRBD1	CASSLGGTGPEQYF	TGTGCCAGCAGCTTAGGCGGGACAGGACCTGAGCAGTACTTC
TRBV6-1	TRBJ1-1	15	.	.	CASSWSGTGNTEAFF	TGTGCCAGCAGTTGGTCCGGGACGGGGAACACTGAAGCTTTCTTT